This T cell receptor (beta chain) was retrieved from a study of CD8+ T cells in alopecia areata. Study-level information: Treated individuals took tofacitinib by mouth, 5 to 10 mg twice daily. Whole-study findings and limits: Having just one nonresponder leaves the connection between baseline CD8+ expansion and response unresolved. When scalp samples are sequenced, resident alphabeta T cells of normal skin are also captured.

On this clone itself: Its antigen is unidentified.

Treatment meaning: oral pan-JAK inhibitor, 5-10 mg twice daily. It was from alopecia areata patients that lesional scalp punch biopsies and peripheral blood were collected. The junction had 13 bases not matched to a gene; V was cut back by 7 bases and J by 4 bases. The CDR3 runs to 16 residues. Germline V CDR1 and CDR2: LNHDA, SQIVND (reference sequence). The sequencing template was cDNA reverse transcribed from extracted RNA. The assay was immunoSEQ multiplex PCR, and TCRdb's table has in-frame clones only and misses some. This sample carries 90,000 to 120,000 clones, roughly 84% of them seen once, and the ten largest clones take roughly 25%.

This TCR derives from a human donor with alopecia areata. Material: CD8+ T cells sorted from blood, obtained at week 24, from a patient treated with tofacitinib. The chain recombines TRBV19 with TRBJ1-1, with 9 bases fitting TRBD1. The CDR3 spells CASISRDRASRTEAFF. Here the CDR3 DNA reads TGTGCCAGTATATCCCGGGACAGGGCTTCTCGCACTGAAGCTTTCTTT.